Listed below are T cell receptor beta chains from one sample, sequenced in a study of cytomegalovirus exposure and HLA in healthy donors. Some clones are missing from TCRdb's copy, which holds only in-frame ones; the method was immunoSEQ multiplex PCR. The sample has about 160,000 clones; about 75% are singletons. The sample taken for sequencing was PBMCs. The receptors come from a female donor in good health and CMV-seronegative. CDR3s include the opening cysteine and the closing phenylalanine or tryptophan. D genes are given only for firm matches. Some rows mark clone size as missing; the rest say once, few, many or name a class of expanded clone.

d_call: .; v_call: TRBV2; clone_size: few; j_call: TRBJ1-1; cdr3_aa: CASSPEVADTEAFF; cdr3_nt: TGTGCCAGCAGCCCGGAGGTGGCGGACACTGAAGCTTTCTTT
d_call: TRBD2; v_call: TRBV7-3; clone_size: .; j_call: TRBJ2-3; cdr3_aa: CASSPRTSALGTDTQYF; cdr3_nt: TGTGCCAGCAGCCCCCGGACTAGCGCCTTGGGCACAGATACGCAGTATTTT
d_call: .; v_call: TRBV11-2; clone_size: .; j_call: TRBJ2-1; cdr3_aa: CASSPGTYNEQFF; cdr3_nt: TGTGCCAGCAGCCCGGGGACCTACAATGAGCAGTTCTTC
d_call: TRBD2; v_call: TRBV5-4; clone_size: few; j_call: TRBJ2-7; cdr3_aa: CASSSKTGGPYEQYF; cdr3_nt: TGTGCCAGCAGCTCGAAGACGGGGGGGCCGTACGAGCAGTACTTC
d_call: .; v_call: TRBV30; clone_size: .; j_call: TRBJ2-1; cdr3_aa: CAWSGSSGSYNEQFF; cdr3_nt: TGTGCCTGGAGTGGGAGTAGCGGCTCCTACAATGAGCAGTTCTTC
d_call: .; v_call: TRBV7-9; clone_size: .; j_call: TRBJ1-4; cdr3_aa: CASSLVGTRDEKLFF; cdr3_nt: TGTGCCAGCAGCTTAGTGGGGACACGGGATGAAAAACTGTTTTTT
d_call: TRBD2; v_call: TRBV7-9; clone_size: .; j_call: TRBJ2-7; cdr3_aa: CASSLFDPEGLAGYIQYF; cdr3_nt: TGTGCCAGCAGCTTATTCGACCCCGAGGGACTAGCGGGGTATATACAGTACTTC
d_call: .; v_call: TRBV5-4; clone_size: .; j_call: TRBJ2-3; cdr3_aa: CASSYKTGDTDTQYF; cdr3_nt: TGTGCCAGCAGCTATAAGACAGGCGACACAGATACGCAGTATTTT
d_call: .; v_call: TRBV11-3; clone_size: few; j_call: TRBJ1-1; cdr3_aa: CASSLGGRKEAFF; cdr3_nt: TGTGCCAGCAGCTTAGGGGGGCGGAAAGAAGCTTTCTTT
d_call: .; v_call: TRBV29-1; clone_size: once; j_call: TRBJ1-2; cdr3_aa: CSVGQSNYGYTF; cdr3_nt: TGCAGCGTTGGACAGAGTAACTATGGCTACACCTTC
d_call: TRBD2; v_call: TRBV7-6; clone_size: .; j_call: TRBJ2-3; cdr3_aa: CASSTTSGTDTQYF; cdr3_nt: TGTGCCAGCAGCACGACTAGCGGGACAGATACGCAGTATTTT
d_call: TRBD1; v_call: TRBV5-1; clone_size: .; j_call: TRBJ1-2; cdr3_aa: CASSDGQGLRYGYTF; cdr3_nt: TGCGCCAGCAGCGACGGACAGGGGCTTCGCTATGGCTACACCTTC
d_call: .; v_call: TRBV5-1; clone_size: .; j_call: TRBJ1-2; cdr3_aa: CASSFNDGLYGYTF; cdr3_nt: TGCGCCAGCAGCTTTAATGACGGACTTTATGGCTACACCTTC
d_call: .; v_call: TRBV4-1; clone_size: .; j_call: TRBJ2-2; cdr3_aa: CASSQDPGYGELFF; cdr3_nt: TGCGCCAGCAGCCAAGATCCGGGGTACGGGGAGCTGTTTTTT
d_call: .; v_call: TRBV19; clone_size: .; j_call: TRBJ1-6; cdr3_aa: CASARPAYNSPLHF; cdr3_nt: TGTGCCAGTGCGAGGCCAGCCTATAATTCACCCCTCCACTTT
d_call: .; v_call: TRBV5-1; clone_size: .; j_call: TRBJ2-3; cdr3_aa: CASRSSLTGSADTQYF; cdr3_nt: TGCGCCAGCAGGTCGTCCTTGACTGGAAGCGCAGATACGCAGTATTTT
d_call: .; v_call: TRBV5-6; clone_size: .; j_call: TRBJ1-6; cdr3_aa: CASSPGAGIGSPLHF; cdr3_nt: TGTGCCAGCAGCCCGGGAGCTGGGATCGGTTCACCCCTCCACTTT
d_call: TRBD1; v_call: TRBV7-2; clone_size: .; j_call: TRBJ2-7; cdr3_aa: CASSLGAGQGASEQYF; cdr3_nt: TGTGCCAGCAGCTTAGGAGCGGGACAGGGGGCGAGTGAGCAGTACTTC
d_call: .; v_call: TRBV9; clone_size: .; j_call: TRBJ2-1; cdr3_aa: CASSVAGYNEQFF; cdr3_nt: TGTGCCAGCAGCGTAGCGGGATACAATGAGCAGTTCTTC
d_call: TRBD2; v_call: TRBV7-2; clone_size: .; j_call: TRBJ2-2; cdr3_aa: CASSSTGTSYTGELFF; cdr3_nt: TGTGCCAGCAGCTCCACCGGGACTAGTTACACCGGGGAGCTGTTTTTT
d_call: TRBD1; v_call: TRBV11-1; clone_size: .; j_call: TRBJ1-1; cdr3_aa: CASSGQGAEAFF; cdr3_nt: TGTGCCAGCAGCGGACAGGGGGCTGAAGCTTTCTTT
d_call: TRBD2; v_call: TRBV4-2; clone_size: .; j_call: TRBJ2-2; cdr3_aa: CASSQVGSGGANTGELFF; cdr3_nt: TGTGCCAGCAGCCAAGTAGGTAGCGGGGGGGCGAACACCGGGGAGCTGTTTTTT
d_call: .; v_call: TRBV15; clone_size: .; j_call: TRBJ2-3; cdr3_aa: CATSRRERSTDTQYF; cdr3_nt: TGTGCCACCAGCAGGAGGGAGCGGAGCACAGATACGCAGTATTTT
d_call: TRBD2; v_call: TRBV7-2; clone_size: .; j_call: TRBJ2-7; cdr3_aa: CASSAGPLGGSYEQYF; cdr3_nt: TGTGCCAGCAGCGCGGGACCGCTCGGGGGGTCCTACGAGCAGTACTTC
d_call: .; v_call: TRBV5-8; clone_size: .; j_call: TRBJ2-7; cdr3_aa: CASSLGNQDEQYF; cdr3_nt: TGTGCCAGCAGCTTGGGGAACCAGGACGAGCAGTACTTC
d_call: .; v_call: TRBV7-2; clone_size: .; j_call: TRBJ2-1; cdr3_aa: CASSLVPSISYNEQFF; cdr3_nt: TGTGCCAGCAGCTTAGTTCCTAGCATCTCCTACAATGAGCAGTTCTTC
d_call: TRBD2; v_call: TRBV11-2; clone_size: .; j_call: TRBJ2-3; cdr3_aa: CASHFPAGGTDTQYF; cdr3_nt: TGTGCCAGTCACTTTCCCGCGGGGGGAACGGATACGCAGTATTTT
d_call: TRBD1; v_call: TRBV27; clone_size: .; j_call: TRBJ2-5; cdr3_aa: CASSLLGQATKVYF; cdr3_nt: TGTGCCAGCAGTCTTCTGGGACAGGCTACGAAAGTGTACTTC
d_call: .; v_call: TRBV11-2; clone_size: .; j_call: TRBJ2-3; cdr3_aa: CASSLDGNARVSSTDTQYF; cdr3_nt: TGTGCCAGCAGCTTAGATGGGAACGCGCGGGTGAGTAGCACAGATACGCAGTATTTT
d_call: TRBD1; v_call: TRBV7-2; clone_size: .; j_call: TRBJ2-2; cdr3_aa: CASSSRGPLVGGELFF; cdr3_nt: TGTGCCAGCAGCTCCAGGGGGCCCCTGGTGGGCGGGGAGCTGTTTTTT
d_call: TRBD1; v_call: TRBV7-3; clone_size: .; j_call: TRBJ1-1; cdr3_aa: CASSSGQGGLAFF; cdr3_nt: TGTGCCAGCAGCTCGGGACAGGGTGGTTTGGCTTTCTTT
d_call: .; v_call: TRBV2; clone_size: few; j_call: TRBJ1-1; cdr3_aa: CASSGGRGRNTEAFF; cdr3_nt: TGTGCCAGCAGTGGAGGGCGGGGGAGGAACACTGAAGCTTTCTTT
d_call: .; v_call: TRBV30; clone_size: once; j_call: TRBJ2-1; cdr3_aa: CAWTGLNEQFF; cdr3_nt: TGTGCCTGGACAGGGCTCAATGAGCAGTTCTTC
d_call: .; v_call: TRBV11-2; clone_size: .; j_call: TRBJ2-7; cdr3_aa: CASTHPAALAQQYF; cdr3_nt: TGTGCCAGCACCCACCCCGCGGCGCTAGCGCAGCAGTACTTC
d_call: .; v_call: TRBV5-1; clone_size: .; j_call: TRBJ1-5; cdr3_aa: CASSLALGADQPQHF; cdr3_nt: TGCGCCAGCAGCTTGGCCTTAGGGGCGGATCAGCCCCAGCATTTT
d_call: TRBD1; v_call: TRBV10-3; clone_size: .; j_call: TRBJ1-2; cdr3_aa: CAIRPGQGDYGYTF; cdr3_nt: TGTGCCATCAGACCGGGACAGGGCGACTATGGCTACACCTTC
d_call: TRBD1; v_call: TRBV29-1; clone_size: few; j_call: TRBJ1-1; cdr3_aa: CSVAQGADEAFF; cdr3_nt: TGCAGCGTGGCACAGGGGGCGGATGAAGCTTTCTTT
d_call: .; v_call: TRBV30; clone_size: .; j_call: TRBJ1-2; cdr3_aa: CAWRTRLSYGYTF; cdr3_nt: TGTGCCTGGAGGACCCGACTGAGCTATGGCTACACCTTC
d_call: TRBD1; v_call: TRBV29-1; clone_size: .; j_call: TRBJ2-5; cdr3_aa: CSVAGGTQETQYF; cdr3_nt: TGCAGCGTTGCAGGGGGAACTCAAGAGACCCAGTACTTC
d_call: TRBD2; v_call: TRBV2; clone_size: .; j_call: TRBJ2-3; cdr3_aa: CASSDEAGADTQYF; cdr3_nt: TGTGCCAGCAGTGATGAAGCGGGGGCAGATACGCAGTATTTT
d_call: TRBD1; v_call: TRBV18; clone_size: .; j_call: TRBJ1-5; cdr3_aa: CASSPQGAGNQPQHF; cdr3_nt: TGTGCCAGCTCACCACAGGGGGCCGGGAATCAGCCCCAGCATTTT
d_call: .; v_call: TRBV27; clone_size: .; j_call: TRBJ2-2; cdr3_aa: CASSLFGGNTGELFF; cdr3_nt: TGTGCCAGCAGTTTATTCGGGGGGAACACCGGGGAGCTGTTTTTT
d_call: TRBD1; v_call: TRBV5-4; clone_size: few; j_call: TRBJ2-7; cdr3_aa: CASSPQGTYEQYF; cdr3_nt: TGTGCCAGCTCGCCACAGGGGACCTACGAGCAGTACTTC
d_call: TRBD2; v_call: TRBV4-2; clone_size: .; j_call: TRBJ2-3; cdr3_aa: CASSQDPRGATDTQYF; cdr3_nt: TGTGCCAGCAGCCAAGACCCGCGGGGGGCGACAGATACGCAGTATTTT
d_call: .; v_call: TRBV9; clone_size: .; j_call: TRBJ2-7; cdr3_aa: CASSVAVAASRQYF; cdr3_nt: TGTGCCAGCAGCGTAGCCGTGGCGGCCAGCCGGCAGTACTTC
d_call: TRBD1; v_call: TRBV27; clone_size: few; j_call: TRBJ2-2; cdr3_aa: CASSRRQGTGELFF; cdr3_nt: TGTGCCAGCAGCCGACGACAGGGAACCGGGGAGCTGTTTTTT
d_call: .; v_call: TRBV11-1; clone_size: .; j_call: TRBJ1-2; cdr3_aa: CASSLAADSNFYGYTF; cdr3_nt: TGTGCCAGCAGCTTAGCAGCCGACAGCAATTTTTATGGCTACACCTTC
d_call: TRBD1; v_call: TRBV15; clone_size: few; j_call: TRBJ1-1; cdr3_aa: CATSREPGGWGTEAFF; cdr3_nt: TGTGCCACCAGCAGAGAGCCAGGGGGCTGGGGCACTGAAGCTTTCTTT
d_call: .; v_call: TRBV5-1; clone_size: .; j_call: TRBJ2-1; cdr3_aa: CASSLGLGGISYNEQFF; cdr3_nt: TGCGCCAGCAGCTTGGGGCTTGGGGGGATCTCCTACAATGAGCAGTTCTTC
d_call: .; v_call: TRBV11-2; clone_size: .; j_call: TRBJ2-3; cdr3_aa: CASSFSIGILTDTQYF; cdr3_nt: TGTGCCAGCAGCTTTAGCATCGGGATTTTAACAGATACGCAGTATTTT
d_call: TRBD1; v_call: TRBV7-2; clone_size: once; j_call: TRBJ1-1; cdr3_aa: CASLAFRGWTEAFF; cdr3_nt: TGTGCCAGCTTAGCTTTCAGGGGGTGGACTGAAGCTTTCTTT
d_call: .; v_call: TRBV18; clone_size: .; j_call: TRBJ1-2; cdr3_aa: CASSPPAVAVGYTF; cdr3_nt: TGTGCCAGCTCACCACCCGCCGTGGCGGTCGGCTACACCTTC
d_call: .; v_call: TRBV27; clone_size: once; j_call: TRBJ2-5; cdr3_aa: CASSQTTGNRETQYF; cdr3_nt: TGTGCCAGCAGCCAAACCACAGGGAATAGAGAGACCCAGTACTTC
d_call: .; v_call: TRBV11-2; clone_size: .; j_call: TRBJ1-3; cdr3_aa: CASSLAYGGSGNTIYF; cdr3_nt: TGTGCCAGCAGCTTAGCCTACGGGGGGTCTGGAAACACCATATATTTT
d_call: .; v_call: TRBV6-5; clone_size: .; j_call: TRBJ1-1; cdr3_aa: CASSYPGMGTEAFF; cdr3_nt: TGTGCCAGCAGTTACCCAGGGATGGGCACTGAAGCTTTCTTT
d_call: TRBD2; v_call: TRBV27; clone_size: .; j_call: TRBJ2-7; cdr3_aa: CASRSGKGYEQYF; cdr3_nt: TGTGCCAGCAGAAGCGGGAAAGGCTACGAGCAGTACTTC
d_call: .; v_call: TRBV5-6; clone_size: .; j_call: TRBJ2-5; cdr3_aa: CASSTRDTSETQYF; cdr3_nt: TGTGCCAGCAGCACCCGGGACACTTCAGAGACCCAGTACTTC
d_call: TRBD2; v_call: TRBV29-1; clone_size: .; j_call: TRBJ2-3; cdr3_aa: CSVEPSGGAEADTQYF; cdr3_nt: TGCAGCGTTGAGCCTAGCGGGGGGGCTGAGGCAGATACGCAGTATTTT
d_call: TRBD1; v_call: TRBV5-4; clone_size: .; j_call: TRBJ2-7; cdr3_aa: CASSRDRGGYYEQYF; cdr3_nt: TGTGCCAGCAGCCGTGACAGGGGGGGTTACTACGAGCAGTACTTC